These 9 T cell receptor beta chains were all obtained from the same sample, sequenced in a study of regulatory T cells in long-lasting Graves disease (dated by TCRdb to about 2021). The library was obtained by multiplex PCR. Sequenced using an Illumina HiSeq 4000. To build TCR beta libraries, CDR3 regions were amplified by Arm-PCR using iRepertoire HTBI primers. Clones were called with MiXCR by TCRdb after fastp trimmed the public reads at Q25, and only in-frame beta chains were retained. For every CDR3 protein sequence, its rows merge into one entry that carries the most common genes and DNA. This sample has 700,000 or so distinct CDR3 sequences in its table, and 25% to 35% of those were observed once. The ten largest account for roughly 41% of the sample. The sample's time point label, in plain terms: persistent/refractory GD, antithyroid drugs over 5 years with positive TRAb. For both TCR sequencing and RNA sequencing, RNA was extracted from PBMCs using TRIzol.

The material sequenced was peripheral blood mononuclear cells (PBMCs), taken when the disease was refractory, from a patient treated with antithyroid drugs. Receptors were obtained from a female donor with Graves disease.

The genes are TRBV29-1 and TRBJ1-1; a possible D gene is TRBD1 (6 bases). CDR1 and CDR2 (germline): SQVTM, ANQGSEA. This CDR3 contains 11 residues. V was shortened by 7 bases and J by 3 bases, with 9 bases between the two germline ends. CDR3 amino acids: CSGHRDTEAFF. The CDR3 nucleotides read TGCAGCGGTCACAGGGACACTGAAGCTTTCTTT.

The rearrangement joins TRBV15 to TRBJ1-4; D is perhaps TRBD1 (5 bases). Germline CDR1 reads LNHNV; CDR2 reads YYDKDF (reference sequence). This CDR3 comprises 15 residues. Trimming removed 4 bases at V and 2 bases at J, with 11 bases between. The CDR3 bases are TGTGCCACCAGCAAATTCAGGGAGACTAATGAAAAACTGTTTTTT. Amino acid sequence: CATSKFRETNEKLFF.

This clonotype showed up just a few times. J is TRBJ1-2 and V is TRBV6-1, with a weak D call TRBD1 (5 bases). This CDR3 has 11 residues. The germline V and J ends were trimmed by 11 bases and 8 bases, with 15 bases remaining between them. Germline CDR1 reads MNHNS; CDR2 reads SASEGT. DNA for the CDR3: TGTGCCTCGGGAAGGCAGGGCGGCTACACCTTC. Residues: CASGRQGGYTF.

The chain employs TRBV6-5 and TRBJ1-2; tentatively, D is TRBD1 (6 bases). V gave up 0 bases and J gave up 9 bases, with 14 bases separating them. The CDR3 runs to 14 residues. The germline CDR1 and CDR2 sequences are MNHEY and SVGAGI. The CDR3 nucleotides read TGTGCCAGCAGTTACTCGGGGGGGCTCTTTAGCTACACCTTC. Residues: CASSYSGGLFSYTF.

On this clonotype itself: The junction shows a germline mismatch at one end, possibly a read error. The chain combines TRBV10-3 with TRBJ2-2, with TRBD2 matching over 12 bases. This CDR3 region has 17 residues. Germline values: CDR1 ENHRY, CDR2 SYGVKD. CDR3 protein: CAISPGLAGRNTGKLFF. DNA for the CDR3: TGTGCCATCAGCCCCGGACTAGCGGGAAGGAACACCGGGAAGCTGTTTTTT.

This clonotype was counted many times. The chain links TRBV28 to TRBJ1-4; D not resolved. The CDR3 consists of 13 residues. The V gene lost 5 bases and the J gene lost 4 bases, with 8 bases spanning the gap. Looked up from germline, CDR1 is MDHEN and CDR2 is SYDVKM. The CDR3 sequence is CASSAHNNEKLFF. CDR3 DNA sequence: TGTGCCAGCAGTGCCCACAATAATGAAAAACTGTTTTTT.

The chain is built from TRBV27 and TRBJ2-7; either TRBD1 or TRBD2 may fit D (5 bases each). The CDR3 consists of 14 residues. Trimming took 3 bases from V and 5 from J, leaving 14 bases between them. In germline, CDR1 is MNHEY, CDR2 SMNVEV (reference sequence). CDR3 nucleotides: TGTGCCAGCAGTTTGACTAAGGGGATCGACGAGCAGTACTTC. Protein product: CASSLTKGIDEQYF.

The table lists this clonotype with a few counts. CDR3 in amino acids: CSALTGDQPQHF. The CDR3 bases are TGCAGTGCACTAACAGGGGATCAGCCCCAGCATTTT. The genes are TRBV20-1 and TRBJ1-5; 7 positions agree with TRBD1. This CDR3 is built from 12 residues. Germline CDR1 reads DFQATT; CDR2 reads SNEGSKA (reference sequence). After removal of 6 bases from V and 5 bases from J, the junction contained 4 bases not matched to a gene.

In this sample, this clonotype turned up many times. This sequence joins TRBV27 and TRBJ1-6, with 11 nucleotides matching TRBD1. The germline CDR1 and CDR2 sequences are MNHEY and SMNVEV (reference sequence). J lost 8 bases, V lost 10 bases, and 7 bases had no gene match. This CDR3 region has 14 residues. The CDR3 here is CATGQGALYSPLHF. The CDR3 DNA follows: TGTGCCACCGGACAGGGGGCGCTTTATTCACCCCTCCACTTT.